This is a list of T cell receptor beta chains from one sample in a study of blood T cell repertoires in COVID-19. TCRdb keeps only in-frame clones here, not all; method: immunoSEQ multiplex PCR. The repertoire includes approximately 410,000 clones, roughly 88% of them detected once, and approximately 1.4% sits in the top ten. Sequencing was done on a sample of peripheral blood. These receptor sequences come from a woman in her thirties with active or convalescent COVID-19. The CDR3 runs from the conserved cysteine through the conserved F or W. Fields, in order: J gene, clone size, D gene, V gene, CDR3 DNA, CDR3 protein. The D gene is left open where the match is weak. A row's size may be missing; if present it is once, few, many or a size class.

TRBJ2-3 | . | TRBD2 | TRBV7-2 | TGTGCCAGCAGCCGCAAAACTAGCGGGGGGCCTGGGGATACGCAGTATTTT | CASSRKTSGGPGDTQYF
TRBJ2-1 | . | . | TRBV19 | TGTGCCAGTAGTTCAAGACAGCTGCAGTTCTTC | CASSSRQLQFF
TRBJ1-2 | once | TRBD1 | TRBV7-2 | TGTGCCAGCAGCAAAACCGGGACAGGGATTATAAGAGGCTACACCTTC | CASSKTGTGIIRGYTF
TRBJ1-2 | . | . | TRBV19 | TGTGCCAGTAGTATTCAGGGGAGGGCTAACTATGGCTACACCTTC | CASSIQGRANYGYTF
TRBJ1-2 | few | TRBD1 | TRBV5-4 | TGTGCCAGCAGCCCGGGACAGGGGGCGCAGAACTATGGCTACACCTTC | CASSPGQGAQNYGYTF
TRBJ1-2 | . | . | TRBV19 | TGTGCCAGTAGTATAGGCAGGGCCAACTATGGCTACACCTTC | CASSIGRANYGYTF
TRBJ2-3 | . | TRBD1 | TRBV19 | TGTGCCAGTAGTCCAGGGGGTAAGACAGATACGCAGTATTTT | CASSPGGKTDTQYF
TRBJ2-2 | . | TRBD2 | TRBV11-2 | TGTGCCAGCAGCCGGGCGGGTAGCGGGGGATCCGGGGAGCTGTTTTTT | CASSRAGSGGSGELFF
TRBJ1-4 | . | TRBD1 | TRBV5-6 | TGTGCCAGCAGAAGAACAGGGGGAAAACTGTTTTTT | CASRRTGGKLFF
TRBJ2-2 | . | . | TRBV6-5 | TGTGCCAGCAGCCTAGGAGGAGGGTCCGGGGAGCTGTTTTTT | CASSLGGGSGELFF
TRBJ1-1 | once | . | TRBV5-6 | TGTGCCAGCAGCCTCCCCCAGATGAACACTGAAGCTTTCTTT | CASSLPQMNTEAFF
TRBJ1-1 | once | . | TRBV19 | TGTGCCAGTAGTATGGCTCGATTGAACACTGAAGCTTTCTTT | CASSMARLNTEAFF
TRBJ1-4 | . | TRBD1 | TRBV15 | TGTGCCACCAGCAGAGACACAGGGGTAACTAATGAAAAACTGTTTTTT | CATSRDTGVTNEKLFF
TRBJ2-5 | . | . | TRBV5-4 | TGTGCCAGCAGCCGGAGCCAGGGAAACCAAGAGACCCAGTACTTC | CASSRSQGNQETQYF